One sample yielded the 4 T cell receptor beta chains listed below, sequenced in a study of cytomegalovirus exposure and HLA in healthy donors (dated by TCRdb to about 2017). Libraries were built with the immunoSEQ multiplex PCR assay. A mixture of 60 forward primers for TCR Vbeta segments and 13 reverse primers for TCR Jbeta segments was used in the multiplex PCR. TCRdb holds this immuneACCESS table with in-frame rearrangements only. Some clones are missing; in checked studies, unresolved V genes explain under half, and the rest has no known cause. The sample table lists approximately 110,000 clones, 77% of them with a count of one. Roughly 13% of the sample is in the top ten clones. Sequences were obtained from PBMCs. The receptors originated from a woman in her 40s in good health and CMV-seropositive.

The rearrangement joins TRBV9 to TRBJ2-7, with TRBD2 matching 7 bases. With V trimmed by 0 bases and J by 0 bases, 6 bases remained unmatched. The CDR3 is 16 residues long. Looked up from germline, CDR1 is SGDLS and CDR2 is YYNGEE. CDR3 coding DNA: TGTGCCAGCAGCGTAGCTGATAGCGGGCACTCCTACGAGCAGTACTTC. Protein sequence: CASSVADSGHSYEQYF. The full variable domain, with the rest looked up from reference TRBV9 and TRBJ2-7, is DSGVTQTPKHLITATGQRVTLRCSPRSGDLSVYWYQQSLDQGLQFLIQYYNGEERAKGNILERFSAQQFPDLHSELNLSSLELGDSALYFCASSVADSGHSYEQYFGPGTRLTVT.

CDR3 nucleotides: TGTGCCATCAGTGAGTCGCAGGCGACCCAACCCAATCAGCCCCAGCATTTT. The encoded protein is CAISESQATQPNQPQHF. The chain recombines TRBV10-3 with TRBJ1-5; no definite D call. Germline V CDR1 and CDR2: ENHRY, SYGVKD. The CDR3 consists of 17 residues. The V end lost 0 bases, the J end lost 3 bases, and 15 bases lay between the germline ends.

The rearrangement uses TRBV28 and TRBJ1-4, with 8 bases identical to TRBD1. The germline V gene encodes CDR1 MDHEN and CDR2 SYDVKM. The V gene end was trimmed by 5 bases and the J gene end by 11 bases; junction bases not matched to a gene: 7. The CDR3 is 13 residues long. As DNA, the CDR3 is TGTGCCAGCAGTCCGGGACAGGCAAAGAAACTGTTTTTT. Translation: CASSPGQAKKLFF.

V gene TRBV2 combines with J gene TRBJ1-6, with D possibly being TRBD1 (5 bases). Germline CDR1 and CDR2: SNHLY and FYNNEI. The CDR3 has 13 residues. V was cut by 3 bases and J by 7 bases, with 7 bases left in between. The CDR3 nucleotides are TGTGCCAGCAGTGAGGACAAAAATTCACCCCTCCACTTT. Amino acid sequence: CASSEDKNSPLHF.